The 2 T cell receptor beta chains in this list originate from one sample, sequenced in a study of blood T cell repertoires in COVID-19. TCRdb's copy holds only in-frame clones and misses some; the assay was immunoSEQ multiplex PCR. This table has over 20,000 clones, more than 85% appearing once. Sequenced: peripheral blood. The receptor set was obtained from a woman in her 70s with active COVID-19.

J is TRBJ1-2 and V is TRBV9; D unclear. V lost 0 bases to trimming and J lost 4 bases, with 7 bases between them. The CDR3 is made up of 13 amino acids. In germline, CDR1 is SGDLS, CDR2 YYNGEE. The CDR3 here is CASSVGHLYGYTF. The CDR3 DNA follows: TGTGCCAGCAGCGTAGGACACCTCTATGGCTACACCTTC.

The chain uses TRBV28 and TRBJ2-5; no definite D call. CDR1 is MDHEN and CDR2 is SYDVKM in the germline V gene. Deletions cut 6 bases from V and 7 bases from J, with 9 bases between. The CDR3 is 11 residues long. The chain's CDR3 is CASSPSRTQYF. CDR3 coding DNA: TGTGCCAGCAGCCCTTCGAGGACCCAGTACTTC.